This T cell receptor beta chain was sequenced in a study of T cell responses to AZD1222 COVID-19 vaccine. This table comes from immunoSEQ multiplex PCR, and its TCRdb copy is limited to in-frame clones, with some not included. The top ten clones hold around 3.8% of a sample with 120,000 to 150,000 clones, roughly nine tenths of them seen once. Trimming removed 6 bases from V and 3 bases from J, with 9 bases in between. The CDR3 consists of 13 residues. CDR1 MNHEY and CDR2 SVGAGI come from the germline V gene. Second-dose intervals of approximately 4 or approximately 12 weeks were pooled. The study, taken as a whole, reports: White British ancestry dominated among donors, who included more females, and clonal diversity was possibly underestimated. An increase in Spike-specific TCR breadth and depth was observed after two AZD1222 doses.

Notes on this clone: Its antigen is unknown.

The source was peripheral blood, collected 28 days after the second AZD1222 dose. The V and J genes are TRBV6-5 and TRBJ1-5; D is possibly TRBD1 (5 bases). The sequence derives from an adult who received the AZD1222 COVID-19 vaccine. CDR3 residues: CASSRDLNQPQHF. The CDR3 DNA sequence: TGTGCCAGCAGCAGGGACCTCAATCAGCCCCAGCATTTT.